These 17 T cell receptor beta chains were all obtained from the same sample, sequenced in a study of blood T cell repertoires in COVID-19. Sequencing was performed with immunoSEQ multiplex PCR; in TCRdb, only in-frame clones are kept and a portion is missing. The sample lists over 300,000 clones, about 83% occurring once. Sequencing was performed on peripheral blood. These receptors were taken from a woman aged 45-60 years with acute or convalescent COVID-19.

The V gene is TRBV5-1, the J gene TRBJ2-7; maybe TRBD2 (5 bases). The length of the CDR3 is 15 residues. The V gene's germline CDR1 is SGHRS and CDR2 YFSETQ. Trimming left V 0 bases short and J 3 bases short, with 13 bases between. The CDR3 region has the DNA TGCGCCAGCAGCTTGGAGGATCCTAGCTACTACGAGCAGTACTTC. Its translation is CASSLEDPSYYEQYF. Full variable domain (rest looked up from reference TRBV5-1 and TRBJ2-7): KAGVTQTPRYLIKTRGQQVTLSCSPISGHRSVSWYQQTPGQGLQFLFEYFSETQRNKGNFPGRFSGRQFSNSRSEMNVSTLELGDSALYLCASSLEDPSYYEQYFGPGTRLTVT.

The rearrangement joins TRBV7-9 to TRBJ1-4; tentatively, D is TRBD1 (6 bases). CDR3 length: 16 residues. CDR1 and CDR2 (germline): SEHNR, FQNEAQ (reference sequence). Trimming removed 2 bases at V and 2 bases at J, with 12 bases between. The CDR3 loop reads CASSLLIGGTNEKLFF. The CDR3 coding sequence is TGTGCCAGCAGCTTACTGATAGGGGGTACTAATGAAAAACTGTTTTTT.

V gene TRBV28 combines with J gene TRBJ2-1; 12 bases line up with TRBD2. Losses at the gene ends were 1 base for V and 3 bases for J; bases not matched to a gene: 10. This CDR3 comprises 19 residues. Germline values: CDR1 MDHEN, CDR2 SYDVKM. The CDR3 protein is CASSLSVWTSGTYYNEQFF. For the CDR3, the DNA is TGTGCCAGCAGTTTATCGGTCTGGACTAGCGGGACATACTACAATGAGCAGTTCTTC.

The chain uses TRBV9 and TRBJ2-1; 12 bases fit TRBD2. The CDR3 runs to 17 residues. The V segment lost 3 bases and the J segment 8 bases; nucleotides outside the gene matches: 12. The V gene's germline CDR1 is SGDLS and CDR2 YYNGEE. CDR3 in DNA: TGTGCCAGCAGCGACGACCCGACTAGCGGGAGTAAACATGAGCAGTTCTTC. The encoded protein is CASSDDPTSGSKHEQFF.

In its sample, this clone was seen a few times. J is TRBJ1-1 and V is TRBV19; D remains unclear. The CDR3 has 14 amino acids. Trimming removed 6 bases at V and 3 bases at J, with 14 bases between. Germline CDR1 LNHDA, CDR2 SQIVND (reference sequence). The CDR3, as DNA: TGTGCCAGTAGGACCGTATGGGAGGACACTGAAGCTTTCTTT. It translates to CASRTVWEDTEAFF.

The chain uses TRBV19 and TRBJ2-5; the D is unclear. This CDR3 is built from 15 residues. Germline CDR1 LNHDA, CDR2 SQIVND (reference sequence). Deletions cut 6 bases from V and 3 bases from J, with 17 bases between. The CDR3 DNA reads as TGTGCCAGTAGGAAATCGGTACAGTTAGAAGAGACCCAGTACTTC. Protein: CASRKSVQLEETQYF.

V and J are TRBV27 and TRBJ2-7, with D perhaps TRBD1 (6 bases). This CDR3 has 14 residues. V dropped 5 bases and J dropped 2 bases, with 13 bases sitting between them. The germline V gene has CDR1 MNHEY and CDR2 SMNVEV (reference sequence). CDR3 coding DNA: TGTGCCAGCAGTGCCAGGGGAAGCGCCTACGAGCAGTACTTC. It is translated as CASSARGSAYEQYF.

The chain is built from TRBV11-3 and TRBJ2-5; D is possibly TRBD1 (6 bases). Germline V gives CDR1 SGHNT, CDR2 YENEEA. This CDR3 is 15 amino acids long. V was pared by 5 bases and J by 2 bases, with 15 bases between. The CDR3 loop is CASSQHGQTQETQYF. For the CDR3, the DNA is TGTGCCAGCAGCCAACACGGACAGACTCAAGAGACCCAGTACTTC.

This clone was seen a single time. The V call is TRBV16, the J call TRBJ1-2; a possible D gene is TRBD1 (5 bases). The ends were cut back, 0 bases at V and 12 bases at J, with 11 bases in the middle. The CDR3 length is 12 residues. The germline V gene has CDR1 KGHSY and CDR2 FQNENV. The CDR3, as DNA: TGTGCCAGCAGCCAATCGGGGGGGATGGACACCTTC. Its translation is CASSQSGGMDTF.

The sample holds a few counts of this clone. The CDR3 DNA is TGTGCCAGCAGTTTATTTTCGGGAACCGGGGAGCTGTTTTTT. This gives the protein CASSLFSGTGELFF. The chain carries TRBV28 and TRBJ2-2; TRBD2 might be the D (5 bases). The CDR3 loop spans 14 amino acids. Per germline, CDR1 MDHEN and CDR2 SYDVKM. V dropped 1 base and J dropped 5 bases, with 8 bases sitting between them.

The chain recombines TRBV7-6 with TRBJ2-1; possibly TRBD2 for D (6 bases). The V gene's germline CDR1 is SGHVS and CDR2 FNYEAQ. The length of the CDR3 is 15 residues. The germline V and J ends were trimmed by 4 bases and 4 bases, with 14 bases remaining between them. Here the CDR3 reads CASSSGDFTYNEQFF. CDR3 nucleotides: TGTGCCAGCAGCTCCGGGGACTTCACTTACAATGAGCAGTTCTTC. The variable domain in full, with the rest retrieved from reference TRBV7-6 and TRBJ2-1, is GAGVSQSPRYKVTKRGQDVALRCDPISGHVSLYWYRQALGQGPEFLTYFNYEAQQDKSGLPNDRFSAERPEGSISTLTIQRTEQRDSAMYRCASSSGDFTYNEQFFGPGTRLTVL.

This chain uses TRBV7-9 with TRBJ2-1; 8 bases map to TRBD2. This CDR3 is 19 amino acids long. V shed 1 base, J shed 9 bases, and the junction held 20 bases outside the gene matches. Germline V gene lookup returns CDR1 SEHNR and CDR2 FQNEAQ (reference sequence). CDR3 region: CASSLGQGWGLAGNREQFF. The DNA for the CDR3 is TGTGCCAGCAGCTTAGGGCAGGGATGGGGGCTAGCGGGCAACCGTGAGCAGTTCTTC.

The rearrangement uses TRBV5-6 and TRBJ1-1, with TRBD1 as a possible D gene (5 bases). Germline CDR1 reads SGHDT; CDR2 reads YYEEEE. Trimming left V 7 bases short and J 6 bases short, with 19 bases between. The CDR3 covers 14 residues. The CDR3 reads CASHYRYRRAEAFF. DNA of the CDR3: TGTGCCAGCCACTACAGGTACCGGAGAGCTGAAGCTTTCTTT. Based on the CDR3 plus reference TRBV5-6 and TRBJ1-1, the full variable domain is DAGVTQSPTHLIKTRGQQVTLRCSPKSGHDTVSWYQQALGQGPQFIFQYYEEEERQRGNFPDRFSGHQFPNYSSELNVNALLLGDSALYLCASHYRYRRAEAFFGQGTRLTVV.

This rearrangement joins TRBV27 to TRBJ1-5; TRBD1 might be the D (5 bases). The CDR3 extends over 16 amino acids. Trimming removed 5 bases at V and 7 bases at J, with 21 bases between. Germline CDR1 and CDR2: MNHEY and SMNVEV (reference sequence). In DNA, the CDR3 is TGTGCCAGCAGTGCAATATCGGGGGGATTTAAACAGCCCCAGCATTTT. It yields the protein CASSAISGGFKQPQHF.

The gene calls are TRBV29-1 and TRBJ2-7; 9 bases match TRBD1. In germline, CDR1 is SQVTM, CDR2 ANQGSEA. The CDR3 extends over 13 amino acids. V was clipped by 6 bases and J by 2 bases; unmatched bases: 5. The CDR3 DNA follows: TGCAGCGTACGACAGGGGGGAGCCTACGAGCAGTACTTC. Its translation is CSVRQGGAYEQYF.

V is TRBV27 and J is TRBJ2-1; 10 bases are shared with TRBD2. Germline CDR1 is MNHEY and CDR2 is SMNVEV (reference sequence). The V and J ends lost 6 bases and 1 base, in that order; junction bases with no gene match: 12. This CDR3 is 18 amino acids long. The CDR3 nucleotides are TGTGCCAGCAGACCGGGACTAGCGCAATACGAATCCTACAATGAGCAGTTCTTC. Its translation is CASRPGLAQYESYNEQFF.

This clone was found once. The rearrangement joins TRBV28 to TRBJ2-5; D is unclear. The CDR3 has 15 amino acids. V lost 2 bases and J lost 4, with 14 bases in between. Germline values: CDR1 MDHEN, CDR2 SYDVKM. In nucleotides, the CDR3 is TGTGCCAGCAGTTTACGGCGACTGGTAGGAGAGACCCAGTACTTC. It codes for CASSLRRLVGETQYF.